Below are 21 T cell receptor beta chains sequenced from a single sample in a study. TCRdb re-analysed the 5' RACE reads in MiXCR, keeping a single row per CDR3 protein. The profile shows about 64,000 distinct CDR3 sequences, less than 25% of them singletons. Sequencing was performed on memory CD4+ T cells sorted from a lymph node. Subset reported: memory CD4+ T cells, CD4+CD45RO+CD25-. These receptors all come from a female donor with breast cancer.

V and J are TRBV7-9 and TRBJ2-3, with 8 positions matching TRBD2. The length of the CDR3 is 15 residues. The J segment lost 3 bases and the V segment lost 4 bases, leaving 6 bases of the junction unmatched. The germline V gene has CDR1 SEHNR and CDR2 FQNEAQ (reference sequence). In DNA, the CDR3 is TGTGCCAGCAGCTCCGGGACTAGGGGGACAGATACGCAGTATTTT. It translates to CASSSGTRGTDTQYF.

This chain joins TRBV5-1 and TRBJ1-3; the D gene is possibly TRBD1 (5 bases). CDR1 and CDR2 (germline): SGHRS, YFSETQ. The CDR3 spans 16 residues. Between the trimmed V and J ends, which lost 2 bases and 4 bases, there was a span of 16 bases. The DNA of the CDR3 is TGCGCCAGCAGCTTTGATCAGGGAGGCGGAGGAAACACCATATATTTT. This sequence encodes CASSFDQGGGGNTIYF. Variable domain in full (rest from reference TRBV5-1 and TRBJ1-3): KAGVTQTPRYLIKTRGQQVTLSCSPISGHRSVSWYQQTPGQGLQFLFEYFSETQRNKGNFPGRFSGRQFSNSRSEMNVSTLELGDSALYLCASSFDQGGGGNTIYFGEGSWLTVV.

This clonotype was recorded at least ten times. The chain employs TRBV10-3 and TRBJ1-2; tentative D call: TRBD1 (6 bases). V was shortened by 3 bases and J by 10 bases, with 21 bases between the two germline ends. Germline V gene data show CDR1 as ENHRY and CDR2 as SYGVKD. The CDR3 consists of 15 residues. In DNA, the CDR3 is TGTGCCATCAGTGAAACCGGGGGGGGACAAGACCACTACACCTTC. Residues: CAISETGGGQDHYTF.

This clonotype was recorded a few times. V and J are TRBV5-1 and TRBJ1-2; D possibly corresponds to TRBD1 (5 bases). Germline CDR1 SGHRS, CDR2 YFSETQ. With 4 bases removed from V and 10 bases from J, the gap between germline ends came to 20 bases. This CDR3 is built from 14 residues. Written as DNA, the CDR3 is TGCGCCAGCAGCCTAGCAGGGAGGTTGGATGACTACACCTTC. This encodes CASSLAGRLDDYTF. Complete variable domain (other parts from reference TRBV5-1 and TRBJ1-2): KAGVTQTPRYLIKTRGQQVTLSCSPISGHRSVSWYQQTPGQGLQFLFEYFSETQRNKGNFPGRFSGRQFSNSRSEMNVSTLELGDSALYLCASSLAGRLDDYTFGSGTRLTVV.

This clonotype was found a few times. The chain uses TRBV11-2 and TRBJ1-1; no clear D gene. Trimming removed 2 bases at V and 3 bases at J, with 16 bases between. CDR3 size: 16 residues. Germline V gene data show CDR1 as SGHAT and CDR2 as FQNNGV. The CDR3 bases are TGTGCCAGCAGCTTATCGTCCGAAGGGTGGGACACTGAAGCTTTCTTT. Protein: CASSLSSEGWDTEAFF. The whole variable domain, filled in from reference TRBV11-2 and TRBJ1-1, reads EAGVAQSPRYKIIEKRQSVAFWCNPISGHATLYWYQQILGQGPKLLIQFQNNGVVDDSQLPKDRFSAERLKGVDSTLKIQPAKLEDSAVYLCASSLSSEGWDTEAFFGQGTRLTVV.

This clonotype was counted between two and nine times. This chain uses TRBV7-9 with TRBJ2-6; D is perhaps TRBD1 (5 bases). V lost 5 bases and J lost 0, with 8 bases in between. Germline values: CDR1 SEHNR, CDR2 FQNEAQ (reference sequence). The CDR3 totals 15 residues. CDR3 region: CASSKDSSGANVLTF. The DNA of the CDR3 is TGTGCCAGCAGCAAAGACAGCTCTGGGGCCAACGTCCTGACTTTC.

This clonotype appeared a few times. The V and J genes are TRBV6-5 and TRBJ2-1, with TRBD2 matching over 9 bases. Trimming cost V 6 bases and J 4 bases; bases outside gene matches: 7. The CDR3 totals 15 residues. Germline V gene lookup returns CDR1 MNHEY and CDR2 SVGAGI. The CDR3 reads CASSDLAGGYNEQFF. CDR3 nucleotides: TGTGCCAGCAGCGACCTGGCGGGGGGGTACAATGAGCAGTTCTTC.

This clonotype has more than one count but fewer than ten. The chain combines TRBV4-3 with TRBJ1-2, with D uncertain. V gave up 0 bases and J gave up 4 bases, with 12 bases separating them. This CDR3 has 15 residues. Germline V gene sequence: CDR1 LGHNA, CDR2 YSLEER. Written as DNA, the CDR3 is TGCGCCAGCAGCCAAGAGCATCATGTCGTCTATGGCTACACCTTC. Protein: CASSQEHHVVYGYTF.

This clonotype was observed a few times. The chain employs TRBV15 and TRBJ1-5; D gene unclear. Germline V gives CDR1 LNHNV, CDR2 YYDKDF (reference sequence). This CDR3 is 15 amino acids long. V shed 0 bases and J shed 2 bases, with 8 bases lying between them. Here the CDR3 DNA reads TGTGCCACCAGCAGAGATCGAGATGGCAATCAGCCCCAGCATTTT. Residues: CATSRDRDGNQPQHF.

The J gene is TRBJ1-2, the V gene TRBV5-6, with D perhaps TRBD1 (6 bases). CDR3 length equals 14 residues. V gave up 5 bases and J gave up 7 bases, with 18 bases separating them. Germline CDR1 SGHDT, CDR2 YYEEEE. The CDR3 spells CASSHGTSFSGYTF. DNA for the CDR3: TGTGCCAGCAGTCACGGGACATCTTTTAGTGGCTACACCTTC.

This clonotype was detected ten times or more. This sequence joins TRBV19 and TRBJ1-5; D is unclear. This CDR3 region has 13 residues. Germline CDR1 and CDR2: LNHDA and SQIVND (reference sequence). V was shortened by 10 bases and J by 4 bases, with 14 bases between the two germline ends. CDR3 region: CATSGGANQPQHF. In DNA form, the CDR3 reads TGTGCCACTTCGGGAGGCGCTAATCAGCCCCAGCATTTT.

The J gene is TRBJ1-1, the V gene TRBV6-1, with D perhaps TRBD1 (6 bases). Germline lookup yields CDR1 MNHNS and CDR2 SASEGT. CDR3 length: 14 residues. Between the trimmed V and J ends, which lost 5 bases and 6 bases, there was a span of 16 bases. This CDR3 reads CASSSQTGSAEAFF. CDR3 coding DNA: TGTGCCAGCAGTAGCCAAACAGGGAGTGCTGAAGCTTTCTTT.

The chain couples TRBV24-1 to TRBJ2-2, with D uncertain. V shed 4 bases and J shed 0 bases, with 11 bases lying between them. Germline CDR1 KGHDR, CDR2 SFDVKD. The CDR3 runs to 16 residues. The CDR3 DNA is TGTGCCACCAGTGAGGCAACGGCGCCGAACACCGGGGAGCTGTTTTTT. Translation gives CATSEATAPNTGELFF.

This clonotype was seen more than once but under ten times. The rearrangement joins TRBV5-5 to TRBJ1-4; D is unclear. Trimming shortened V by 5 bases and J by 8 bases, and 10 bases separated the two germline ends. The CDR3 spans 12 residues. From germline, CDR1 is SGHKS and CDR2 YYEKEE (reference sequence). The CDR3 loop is CASRLIGEKLFF. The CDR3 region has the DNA TGTGCCAGCAGGCTAATAGGGGAAAAACTGTTTTTT.

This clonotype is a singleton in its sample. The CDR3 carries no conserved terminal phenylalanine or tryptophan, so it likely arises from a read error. The CDR3 sequence: CASSPQVGRDNEQFL. The DNA for the CDR3 is TGTGCCAGCAGCCCACAGGTGGGAAGGGATAATGAGCAGTTCCTC. This rearrangement joins TRBV7-2 to TRBJ2-1; a possible D gene is TRBD1 (5 bases). Trimming cost V 5 bases and J 7 bases, with 18 bases left between them. Germline values: CDR1 SGHTA, CDR2 FQGNSA. The CDR3 extends over 15 amino acids.

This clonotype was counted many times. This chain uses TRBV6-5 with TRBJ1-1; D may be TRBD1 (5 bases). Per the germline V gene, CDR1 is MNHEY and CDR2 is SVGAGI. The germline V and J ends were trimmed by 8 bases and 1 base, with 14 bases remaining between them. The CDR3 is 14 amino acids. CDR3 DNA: TGTGCCAGCGGGGCAACAGGACAGAACACTGAAGCTTTCTTT. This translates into CASGATGQNTEAFF.

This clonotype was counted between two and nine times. CDR3 protein: CSVETGDRLARDTQYF. For the CDR3, the DNA is TGCAGTGTCGAGACAGGCGACCGACTAGCGAGAGATACGCAGTATTTT. The V gene is TRBV20-1, the J gene TRBJ2-3; 8 bases are shared with TRBD2. Germline V lookup: CDR1 DFQATT, CDR2 SNEGSKA (reference sequence). The CDR3 spans 16 residues. V trimming: 7 bases; J trimming: 5 bases; junction bases outside the gene matches: 17.

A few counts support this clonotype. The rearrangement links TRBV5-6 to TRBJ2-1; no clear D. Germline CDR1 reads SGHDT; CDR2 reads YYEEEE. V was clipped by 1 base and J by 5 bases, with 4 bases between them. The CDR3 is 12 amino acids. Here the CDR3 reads CASSLMNNEQFF. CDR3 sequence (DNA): TGTGCCAGCAGCTTGATGAACAATGAGCAGTTCTTC. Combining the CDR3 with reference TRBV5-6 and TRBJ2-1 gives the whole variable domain DAGVTQSPTHLIKTRGQQVTLRCSPKSGHDTVSWYQQALGQGPQFIFQYYEEEERQRGNFPDRFSGHQFPNYSSELNVNALLLGDSALYLCASSLMNNEQFFGPGTRLTVL.

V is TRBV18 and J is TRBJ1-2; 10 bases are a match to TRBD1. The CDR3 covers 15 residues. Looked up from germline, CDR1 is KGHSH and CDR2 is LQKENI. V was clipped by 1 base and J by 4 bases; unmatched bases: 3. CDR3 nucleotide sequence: TGTGCCAGCTCACCACAGGGACAGGGGTCCTATGGCTACACCTTC. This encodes CASSPQGQGSYGYTF.

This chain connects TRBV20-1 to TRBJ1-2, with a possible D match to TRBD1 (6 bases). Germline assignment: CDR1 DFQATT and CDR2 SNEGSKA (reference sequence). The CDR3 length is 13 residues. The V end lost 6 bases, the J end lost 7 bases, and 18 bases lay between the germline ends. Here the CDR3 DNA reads TGCAGTGCCCCTACGGGGGCAAGGGTTGGCTACACCTTC. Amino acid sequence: CSAPTGARVGYTF.

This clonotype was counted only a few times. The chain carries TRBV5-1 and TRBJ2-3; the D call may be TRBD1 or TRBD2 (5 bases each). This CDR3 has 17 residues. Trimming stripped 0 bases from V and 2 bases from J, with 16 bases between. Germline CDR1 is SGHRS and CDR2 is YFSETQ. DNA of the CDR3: TGCGCCAGCAGCTTGGGGGGCCGAACTAGAAACACAGATACGCAGTATTTT. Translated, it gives CASSLGGRTRNTDTQYF.